This TCR beta chain was profiled in a study of beta chain features in type 1 diabetes. Regarding the study as a whole: Type 1 diabetes patients had fewer VDJ junction insertions and more deletions. Any PCR bias toward short templates would affect both groups alike. Shorter TCRB CDR3s, moderately but significantly so, were found in Type 1 diabetes patients in all four CD4+ subsets.

The investigators reverse transcribed all of the isolated RNA, so they sequenced expressed TCRB transcripts. There were 3 million to 4 million reads on average in the naive, central memory and regulatory T cell samples. Clones were read by immunoSEQ multiplex PCR, and TCRdb kept only the in-frame ones, dropping some. The table lists more than 550,000 clones, about 14% of them singletons. This clone was seen a handful of times. Its antigen is unknown. CDR1 and CDR2 (germline): SQVTM, ANQGSEA. V was shortened by 3 bases and J by 4 bases, with 12 bases between the two germline ends. This CDR3 is 13 amino acids long.

The receptor's source is a man between 18 and 29 years old with type 1 diabetes. The genes are TRBV29-1 and TRBJ2-5, with D possibly being TRBD1 or TRBD2 (6 bases each). Sample: naive CD4+ T cells from blood. In nucleotides, the CDR3 is TGCAGCGTTGAGTGGGGGGCGGGAGAGACCCAGTACTTC. It encodes CSVEWGAGETQYF.